The subject of this entry is one T cell receptor (beta chain). The length of the CDR3 is 15 residues. Germline-derived CDR1 and CDR2 are SGHDT and YYEEEE. With 4 bases clipped from V and 10 bases from J, the junction kept 8 bases outside the gene matches. The data originate from a study of blood T cell repertoires in COVID-19. Study-level information: Whether acute or convalescent, the COVID-19 samples came from the United States, Italy and Spain.

Recruits, aged about 18 to 95 years, lived in 20 to 30 US areas. Cohorts were based on clinical histories the participants reported. How the authors handled the data: Amplification with reference gene primers provided the estimates of nucleated cell counts. The protocol was immunoSEQ multiplex PCR, while the TCRdb copy is restricted to in-frame clones and leaves out a portion. The V and J calls and clone size are taken from that table; D and trimming were inferred from the DNA. The repertoire has more than 400,000 clones, about 90% of them found once; the top ten carry under 0.85%. Sequenced: PBMCs or T cells enriched from blood (not recorded which). This chain connects TRBV5-6 to TRBJ1-6, with TRBD1 matching 10 bases. This TCR came from a woman aged 18-29 years who had recovered from COVID-19. The CDR3 DNA sequence: TGTGCCAGCAGCCCGGGACAGGGGACACGCTCACCCCTCCACTTT. This translates into CASSPGQGTRSPLHF.